The rows below give T cell receptor beta chains drawn from one sample of a study of shared clonotypes between healthy human individuals. Sequenced by immunoSEQ multiplex PCR; TCRdb stores in-frame clones only, minus some. The repertoire holds roughly 2.1 million clones, under 95% seen once, with around 1.7% in the top ten. Sequenced material: naive CD8+ T cells from PBMCs. All receptors come from a man aged 18 to 30 in good health. Some clones in this sample may be carry-over from other donors' samples. Each CDR3 is given with its conserved first and last residue. D genes are given only for firm matches. The size field is filled for only some rows; it gives once, few, many or a size class.

d_call,v_call,clone_size,j_call,cdr3_aa,cdr3_nt
-,TRBV5-6,-,TRBJ1-3,CASSLGTGNTIYF,TGTGCCAGCAGCTTGGGGACTGGAAACACCATATATTTT
-,TRBV5-1,-,TRBJ1-5,CASSLTGQPQHF,TGCGCCAGCAGCCTCACAGGCCAGCCCCAGCATTTT
-,TRBV29-1,-,TRBJ2-7,CSVEGQSSYEQYF,TGCAGCGTTGAAGGGCAATCCTCCTACGAGCAGTACTTC
-,TRBV14,-,TRBJ2-1,CASSHDYNEQFF,TGTGCCAGCAGCCATGATTACAATGAGCAGTTCTTC
TRBD1,TRBV27,once,TRBJ2-7,CASSWGQYYEQYF,TGTGCCAGCAGTTGGGGACAGTACTACGAGCAGTACTTC
-,TRBV9,-,TRBJ2-5,CASSVTIQETQYF,TGTGCCAGCAGCGTAACGATTCAAGAGACCCAGTACTTC
-,TRBV6-5,-,TRBJ2-5,CASSYWETQYF,TGTGCCAGCAGTTACTGGGAGACCCAGTACTTC
-,TRBV27,-,TRBJ1-1,CASSLTGSGTEAFF,TGTGCCAGCAGTTTAACGGGGTCGGGCACTGAAGCTTTCTTT
-,TRBV27,-,TRBJ2-6,CASSPRTPSSGANVLTF,TGTGCCAGCAGTCCAAGGACACCTAGCTCTGGGGCCAACGTCCTGACTTTC
-,TRBV10-3,-,TRBJ2-3,CAISDSKAKHIDTQYF,TGTGCCATCAGCGATAGTAAGGCAAAGCACATAGATACGCAGTATTTT
TRBD1,TRBV7-9,once,TRBJ1-2,CASRPGTGGLWDYGYTF,TGTGCCAGCAGGCCCGGGACAGGGGGCCTTTGGGACTATGGCTACACCTTC
-,TRBV4-3,-,TRBJ1-1,CASSQDGEGENAEAFF,TGCGCCAGCAGCCAAGACGGGGAGGGGGAGAACGCTGAAGCTTTCTTT
-,TRBV10-1,-,TRBJ2-7,CASSESPSYEQYF,TGCGCCAGCAGTGAGTCGCCCTCCTACGAGCAGTACTTC
-,TRBV11-1,-,TRBJ2-6,CASSFLKSLTTSGANVLTF,TGTGCCAGCAGCTTCCTTAAATCTCTGACGACCTCTGGGGCCAACGTCCTGACTTTC
-,TRBV9,-,TRBJ2-1,CASSQGGSGTEQFF,TGTGCCAGCAGTCAAGGGGGTAGCGGTACTGAGCAGTTCTTC
-,TRBV9,-,TRBJ2-3,CASSVRGFSTDTQYF,TGTGCCAGCAGCGTAAGAGGGTTTAGCACAGATACGCAGTATTTT
-,TRBV7-9,-,TRBJ1-2,CASSLGGSGGYTF,TGTGCCAGCAGCTTAGGGGGGTCAGGAGGCTACACCTTC
TRBD1,TRBV10-3,-,TRBJ2-2,CAISEGRGYTGELFF,TGTGCCATCAGTGAGGGCAGGGGGTACACCGGGGAGCTGTTTTTT
TRBD1,TRBV5-1,-,TRBJ1-4,CASRSTGGEGLDEKLFF,TGCGCCAGCAGAAGTACAGGGGGCGAAGGTCTCGATGAAAAACTGTTTTTT
-,TRBV19,few,TRBJ1-1,CASAVGTEAFF,TGTGCCAGTGCAGTGGGCACTGAAGCTTTCTTT
-,TRBV4-1,-,TRBJ1-4,CASSNTGDEKLFF,TGCGCCAGCAGCAACACAGGAGATGAAAAACTGTTTTTT
TRBD1,TRBV6-5,few,TRBJ1-1,CASSYPGGNTEAFF,TGTGCCAGCAGTTACCCAGGGGGGAACACTGAAGCTTTCTTT
TRBD2,TRBV7-9,few,TRBJ2-7,CASSSKGAREGEQYF,TGTGCCAGCAGCTCAAAGGGAGCGCGGGAGGGAGAGCAGTACTTC
TRBD1,TRBV19,once,TRBJ1-6,CASSLTGGNSPLHF,TGTGCCAGTAGTCTGACAGGGGGTAATTCACCCCTCCACTTT
TRBD1,TRBV7-8,-,TRBJ1-3,CASSLGDRGNTIYF,TGTGCCAGCAGCTTAGGGGACAGGGGAAACACCATATATTTT
TRBD1,TRBV9,-,TRBJ2-7,CASSVGAGGIYEQYF,TGTGCCAGCAGCGTAGGCGCAGGGGGCATCTACGAGCAGTACTTC
-,TRBV9,-,TRBJ2-1,CASSVEERGEQFF,TGTGCCAGCAGCGTAGAGGAGAGGGGTGAGCAGTTCTTC
-,TRBV6-5,once,TRBJ2-7,CASSYAGSTHSYEQYF,TGTGCCAGCAGTTACGCGGGGTCTACACATAGCTACGAGCAGTACTTC
-,TRBV5-4,once,TRBJ2-7,CASSFLGRGGADEQYF,TGTGCCAGCAGCTTTTTGGGTAGGGGGGGCGCGGACGAGCAGTACTTC
-,TRBV14,-,TRBJ1-2,CASSLRQDYGYTF,TGTGCCAGCAGCCTTAGACAGGACTATGGCTACACCTTC
TRBD1,TRBV19,-,TRBJ2-7,CATRGTAAYEQYF,TGTGCCACCAGGGGGACGGCGGCATACGAGCAGTACTTC
-,TRBV27,-,TRBJ1-1,CASSSVVGLRMNTEAFF,TGTGCCAGCAGTTCGGTCGTGGGGTTACGAATGAACACTGAAGCTTTCTTT
TRBD2,TRBV10-2,-,TRBJ2-7,CASRAGAYEQYF,TGCGCCAGCAGAGCGGGAGCCTACGAGCAGTACTTC
TRBD1,TRBV11-2,-,TRBJ1-1,CASSFSARGLAEAFF,TGTGCCAGCAGCTTCTCTGCAAGGGGGCTCGCTGAAGCTTTCTTT
-,TRBV12-5,-,TRBJ2-1,CASAMGRDRNNEQFF,TGTGCTAGTGCCATGGGGCGGGATCGAAACAATGAGCAGTTCTTC
-,TRBV6-9,-,TRBJ1-2,CASSTENYGYTF,TGTGCCAGCAGTACCGAGAACTATGGCTACACCTTC
TRBD1,TRBV9,-,TRBJ1-2,CASLGTEYGYTF,TGTGCCAGCCTCGGGACAGAGTATGGCTACACCTTC
-,TRBV27,-,TRBJ2-1,CASSPSLLNEQFF,TGTGCCAGCAGTCCCTCCTTGCTCAATGAGCAGTTCTTC
-,TRBV7-9,few,TRBJ1-1,CASSGWTAPNTEAFF,TGTGCCAGCAGCGGCTGGACAGCGCCGAACACTGAAGCTTTCTTT
-,TRBV4-1,-,TRBJ1-5,CASSHRTVSNQPQHF,TGCGCCAGCAGCCACCGGACAGTTAGCAATCAGCCCCAGCATTTT
-,TRBV4-3,-,TRBJ2-7,CASSQGLEGPSSYEQYF,TGCGCCAGCAGCCAAGGTTTGGAGGGCCCAAGCTCCTACGAGCAGTACTTC
-,TRBV7-3,-,TRBJ2-6,CASSSTAGDVANVLTF,TGTGCCAGCAGCTCGACAGCCGGGGATGTAGCCAACGTCCTGACTTTC
-,TRBV4-1,-,TRBJ2-2,CASSQGRGELFF,TGCGCCAGCAGCCAAGGTCGCGGGGAGCTGTTTTTT
TRBD1,TRBV2,-,TRBJ1-2,CASSGSRGRDGYTF,TGTGCCAGCAGTGGGAGTAGGGGGCGGGATGGCTACACCTTC
TRBD1,TRBV19,-,TRBJ1-5,CASSQLRDRYQPQHF,TGTGCCAGTAGCCAACTCCGGGACAGATATCAGCCCCAGCATTTT
TRBD2,TRBV5-4,-,TRBJ2-1,CASSPGTSGRAFIYNEQFF,TGTGCCAGCAGTCCTGGGACTAGCGGGAGGGCCTTTATCTACAATGAGCAGTTCTTC
-,TRBV6-5,-,TRBJ2-1,CASSTLGEQFF,TGTGCCAGCAGTACCCTGGGTGAGCAGTTCTTC
-,TRBV5-4,-,TRBJ2-3,CASSFATPTVSDTQYF,TGTGCCAGCAGCTTCGCTACCCCCACGGTTTCAGATACGCAGTATTTT
TRBD1,TRBV7-9,-,TRBJ2-1,CASSEDRNNEQFF,TGTGCCAGCAGCGAGGACAGGAACAATGAGCAGTTCTTC
TRBD2,TRBV5-1,-,TRBJ2-1,CASSIVAGANEQFF,TGCGCCAGCAGCATAGTAGCGGGAGCGAATGAGCAGTTCTTC